This entry is about one T cell receptor (beta chain). Its specificity is not known. As for treatment: oral pan-JAK inhibitor, 5-10 mg twice daily. Alopecia areata patients provided lesional scalp punch biopsies and peripheral blood, both collected for the study. The sorting of PBMCs gave CD4+ and CD8+ T cells. The sample comes from a study of CD8+ T cells in alopecia areata. The wider study: Treatment of the treated patients consisted of oral tofacitinib, 5 to 10 mg twice daily.

The sequencing template was cDNA reverse transcribed from extracted RNA. Measured with immunoSEQ multiplex PCR; TCRdb has only the in-frame clones, and not every one. Seen here are roughly 220,000 clones, roughly two fifths observed once, and the top ten hold just under 0.5%. Study-level results: Many expanded lesional clones persisted in scalp and blood during tofacitinib treatment.

The CDR3 sequence is 13 residues long. Germline CDR1 and CDR2: LNHDA and SQIVND (reference sequence). V was pared by 6 bases and J by 5 bases, with 13 bases between. The material was CD4+ T cells sorted from blood, obtained at roughly week 30, from a patient treated with tofacitinib. The sequence came from a human donor with alopecia areata. The chain carries TRBV19 and TRBJ2-5; D gene unclear. The CDR3 DNA reads as TGTGCCAGTAGCCCCCCCGCGCTGGAGACCCAGTACTTC. It encodes CASSPPALETQYF.